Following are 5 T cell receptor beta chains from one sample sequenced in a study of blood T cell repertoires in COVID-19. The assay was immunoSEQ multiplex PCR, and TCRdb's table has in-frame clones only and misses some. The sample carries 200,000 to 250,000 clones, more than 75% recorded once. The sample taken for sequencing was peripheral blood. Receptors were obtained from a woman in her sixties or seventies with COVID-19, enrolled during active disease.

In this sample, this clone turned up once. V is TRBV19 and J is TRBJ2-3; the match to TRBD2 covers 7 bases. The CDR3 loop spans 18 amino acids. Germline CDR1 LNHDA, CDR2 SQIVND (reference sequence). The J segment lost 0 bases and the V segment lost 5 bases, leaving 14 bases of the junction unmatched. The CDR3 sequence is CASSPQGAGEGSTDTQYF. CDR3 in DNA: TGTGCCAGTAGTCCCCAGGGCGCGGGAGAAGGTAGCACAGATACGCAGTATTTT.

As DNA, the CDR3 is TGCAGTGCTAGTTGGCAGGGGGCATGGCAGCCCCAGCATTTT. Its translation: CSASWQGAWQPQHF. The V call is TRBV20-1, the J call TRBJ1-5; 8 nucleotides line up with TRBD1. The CDR3 is 14 residues long. After removal of 3 bases from V and 7 bases from J, the junction contained 8 bases not matched to a gene. CDR1 DFQATT and CDR2 SNEGSKA come from the germline V gene (reference sequence).

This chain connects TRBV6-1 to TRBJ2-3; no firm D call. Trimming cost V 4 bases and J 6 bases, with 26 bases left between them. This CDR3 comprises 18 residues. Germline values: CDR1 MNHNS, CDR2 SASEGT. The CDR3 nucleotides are TGTGCCAGCAGTGGAGTTGACGTGGCTAGAGTTCGTCCCGATACGCAGTATTTT. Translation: CASSGVDVARVRPDTQYF.

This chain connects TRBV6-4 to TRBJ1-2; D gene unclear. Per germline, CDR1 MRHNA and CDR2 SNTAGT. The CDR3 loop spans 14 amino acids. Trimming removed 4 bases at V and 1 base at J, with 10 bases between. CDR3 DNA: TGTGCCAGCAGTGTTTCTCGAGATAACTATGGCTACACCTTC. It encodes CASSVSRDNYGYTF.

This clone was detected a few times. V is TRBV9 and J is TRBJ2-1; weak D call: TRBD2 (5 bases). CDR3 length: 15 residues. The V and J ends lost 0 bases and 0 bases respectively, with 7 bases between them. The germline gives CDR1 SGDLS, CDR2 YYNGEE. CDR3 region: CASSVGSASYNEQFF. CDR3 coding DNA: TGTGCCAGCAGCGTAGGTAGCGCCTCCTACAATGAGCAGTTCTTC.